This T cell receptor (beta chain) was documented in a study of T cell repertoires in cytomegalovirus infection. The overall study: Matching HLA type and CMV infection were both indicated by public TCR beta signatures. Notes on the study in general: Within the response measured ex vivo, HLA-C-restricted CMV-specific TCR beta clonotypes were dominant.

V was pared by 6 bases and J by 4 bases, with 11 bases between. Looked up from germline, CDR1 is MNHNY and CDR2 is SVGAGI (reference sequence). The CDR3 contains 13 residues. This clonotype was observed a few times. Its antigen is not identified. MiXCR, run by TCRdb on the reads, gives a single entry per CDR3 protein. Among approximately 600,000 distinct CDR3 sequences listed, under 45% were seen once. The specimen comprised cultured PBMCs, sampled from culture after CMV antigen stimulation. The rearrangement links TRBV6-6 to TRBJ2-3; TRBD2 might be the D (6 bases). The clonotype comes from a human donor in good health (CMV status not recorded). Some clones in this sample may be carry-over from other donors' samples. The CDR3 DNA follows: TGTGCCAGCAGCTCCAGACTAGCAGATACGCAGTATTTT. This gives the protein CASSSRLADTQYF.